Sequencing of this T cell receptor beta chain was carried out in a study of T cells in Graves' hyperthyroidism and ophthalmopathy. There are many counts of this clonotype. Its specificity is not known. Study observations and caveats: Appearing also in blood were most of the thyroid clonotypes expanded above 0.001.

From germline, CDR1 is KGHDR and CDR2 SFDVKD. CDR3 length: 16 amino acids. V shed 5 bases and J 4 bases; nucleotides not matched to a gene: 9. TCR beta CDR3 region amplification was performed from RNA transcripts. Carried out on the TCR CDR3, a first-round RT-PCR used the HTBI primer set. One entry per CDR3 protein results from TCRdb running MiXCR on the multiplex PCR reads. This sample has hundreds of thousands of distinct CDR3 sequences, with roughly 40% found just once. These patients, aged 18 to 65, had recently diagnosed hyperthyroidism lasting under 2 months. Investigators excluded patients with uncontrolled infection, other autoimmune disease, pregnancy or lactation. Diagnostic assessment was based on clinical symptoms, serum thyroxine and TRAb, thyroid ultrasound and orbital computed tomography.

Sequenced: blood. The V gene is TRBV24-1, the J gene TRBJ2-2, with 7 bases fitting TRBD1. The sequence was obtained from a young man with Graves' hyperthyroidism. In DNA form, the CDR3 reads TGTGCCACCAGTGTCTCCCGGACAGGTAGCACCGGGGAGCTGTTTTTT. It is translated as CATSVSRTGSTGELFF.